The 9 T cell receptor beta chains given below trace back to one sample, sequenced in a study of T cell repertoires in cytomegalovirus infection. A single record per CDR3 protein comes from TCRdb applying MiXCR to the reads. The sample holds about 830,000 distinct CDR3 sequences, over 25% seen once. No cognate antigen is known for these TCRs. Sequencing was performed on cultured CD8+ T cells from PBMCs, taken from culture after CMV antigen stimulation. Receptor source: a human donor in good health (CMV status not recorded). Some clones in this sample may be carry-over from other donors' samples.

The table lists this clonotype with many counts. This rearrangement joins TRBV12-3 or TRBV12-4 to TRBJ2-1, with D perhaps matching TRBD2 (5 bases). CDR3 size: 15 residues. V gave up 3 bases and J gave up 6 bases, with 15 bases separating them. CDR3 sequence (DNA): TGTGCCAGCAGTTTCGGGATTCTTGGGTCCAATGAGCAGTTCTTC. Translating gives CASSFGILGSNEQFF.

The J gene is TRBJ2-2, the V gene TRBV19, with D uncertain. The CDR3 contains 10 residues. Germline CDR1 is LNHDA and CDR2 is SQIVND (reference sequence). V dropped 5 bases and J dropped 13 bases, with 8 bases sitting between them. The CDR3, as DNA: TGTGCCAGTAGTGCGGACGGGCTGTTTTTT. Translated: CASSADGLFF.

The CDR3 coding sequence is TGTGCCAGCACTGAGGACAGGGAGGCCTACAATGAGCAGTTCTTC. Protein product: CASTEDREAYNEQFF. The J gene is TRBJ2-1, the V gene TRBV12-3 or TRBV12-4; the match to TRBD1 covers 8 bases. The CDR3 consists of 15 residues. V was pared by 7 bases and J by 2 bases, with 7 bases of the junction left unmatched.

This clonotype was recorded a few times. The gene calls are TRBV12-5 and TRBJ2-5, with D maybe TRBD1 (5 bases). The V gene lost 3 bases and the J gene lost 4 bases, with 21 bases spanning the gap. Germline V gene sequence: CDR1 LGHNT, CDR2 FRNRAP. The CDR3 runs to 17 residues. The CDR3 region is CASGFVPGQGKGETQYF. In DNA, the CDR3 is TGTGCTAGTGGTTTTGTCCCTGGGCAGGGTAAAGGAGAGACCCAGTACTTC.

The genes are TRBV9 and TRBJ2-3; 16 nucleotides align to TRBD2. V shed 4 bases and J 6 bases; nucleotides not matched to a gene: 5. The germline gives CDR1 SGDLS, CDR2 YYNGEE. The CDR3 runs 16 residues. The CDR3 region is CASSSGTSGGADTQYF. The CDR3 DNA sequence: TGTGCCAGCAGCTCCGGGACTAGCGGGGGGGCGGATACGCAGTATTTT.

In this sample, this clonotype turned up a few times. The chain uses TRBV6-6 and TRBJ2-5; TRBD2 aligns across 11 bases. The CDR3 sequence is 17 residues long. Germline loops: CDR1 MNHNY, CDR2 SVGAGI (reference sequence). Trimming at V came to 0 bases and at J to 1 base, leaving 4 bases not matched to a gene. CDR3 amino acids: CASSYSSGLAGQETQYF. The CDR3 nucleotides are TGTGCCAGCAGTTACTCCAGTGGACTAGCGGGCCAAGAGACCCAGTACTTC.

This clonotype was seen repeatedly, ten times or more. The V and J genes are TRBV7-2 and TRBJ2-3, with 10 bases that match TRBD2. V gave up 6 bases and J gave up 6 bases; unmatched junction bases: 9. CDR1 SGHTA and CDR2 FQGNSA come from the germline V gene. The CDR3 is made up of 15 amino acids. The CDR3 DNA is TGTGCCAGCAGTAACAGCGGGGGGGCCTCGGATACGCAGTATTTT. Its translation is CASSNSGGASDTQYF.

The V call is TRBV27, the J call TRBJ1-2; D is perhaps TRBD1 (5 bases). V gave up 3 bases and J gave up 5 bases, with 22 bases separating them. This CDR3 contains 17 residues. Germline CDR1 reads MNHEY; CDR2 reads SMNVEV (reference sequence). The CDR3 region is CASSFHNREPRQYGYTF. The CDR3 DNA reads TGTGCCAGCAGTTTCCATAACCGCGAACCCCGACAGTATGGCTACACCTTC.

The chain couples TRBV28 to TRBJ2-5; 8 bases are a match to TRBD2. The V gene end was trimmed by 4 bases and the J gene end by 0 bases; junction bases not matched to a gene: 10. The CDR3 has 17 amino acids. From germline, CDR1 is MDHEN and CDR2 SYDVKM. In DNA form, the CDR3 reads TGTGCCAGCAGTTCCACCCTTAGCGGGGAAAACCAAGAGACCCAGTACTTC. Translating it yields CASSSTLSGENQETQYF.